One and the same sample provided the 12 T cell receptor beta chains below, sequenced in a study of blood T cell repertoires in COVID-19 (dated by TCRdb to 2020 to 2021). Library construction relied on the immunoSEQ multiplex PCR assay. Not all clones reach the TCRdb copy of this immuneACCESS table, which keeps in-frame sequences only. Checked studies attribute under half of the gap to unresolved V genes and leave the rest unexplained. In all, the sample holds over 110,000 clones, and more than 65% of those were seen once. The ten top clones hold about an eighth of the sample. Sequenced sample: peripheral blood. These receptors came from a man older than 75 with acute or convalescent COVID-19.

This clone showed up just a few times. J is TRBJ2-7 and V is TRBV7-9; 9 bases are a match to TRBD1. Germline CDR1 reads SEHNR; CDR2 reads FQNEAQ (reference sequence). This CDR3 is built from 14 residues. Trimming removed 4 bases from V and 3 bases from J; junction bases left unmatched: 4. The CDR3 sequence: CASSSDRGNYEQYF. In nucleotides, the CDR3 is TGTGCCAGCAGCTCTGACAGGGGGAACTACGAGCAGTACTTC.

The chain uses TRBV5-1 and TRBJ1-5, with D possibly matching TRBD1 (6 bases). The germline V gene encodes CDR1 SGHRS and CDR2 YFSETQ. The CDR3 runs 14 residues. The germline V and J ends were trimmed by 0 bases and 7 bases, with 11 bases remaining between them. This CDR3 is CASSLEGGAQPQHF. The CDR3, as DNA: TGCGCCAGCAGCTTGGAAGGGGGGGCCCAGCCCCAGCATTTT.

The V and J genes are TRBV5-4 and TRBJ2-7; a possible D gene is TRBD2 (5 bases). The CDR3 extends over 15 amino acids. V lost 6 bases and J lost 2, with 18 bases in between. The germline V gene encodes CDR1 SGHNT and CDR2 YYREEE (reference sequence). This CDR3 is CASTDPLGPAYEQYF. The CDR3 DNA is TGTGCCAGCACCGATCCACTAGGCCCGGCCTACGAGCAGTACTTC.

The chain recombines TRBV27 with TRBJ1-1; D is possibly TRBD1 (6 bases). The germline gives CDR1 MNHEY, CDR2 SMNVEV (reference sequence). V lost 3 bases and J lost 4, with 15 bases in between. CDR3 length: 15 amino acids. CDR3: CASSLGIQGATEAFF. CDR3 DNA: TGTGCCAGCAGTTTGGGGATACAGGGAGCCACTGAAGCTTTCTTT.

This clone was seen only a few times. The J gene is TRBJ2-1, the V gene TRBV19; 10 bases map to TRBD2. Looked up from germline, CDR1 is LNHDA and CDR2 is SQIVND (reference sequence). CDR3 length: 16 residues. J gave up 7 bases and V 5 bases, and 11 bases lay outside the gene matches. CDR3 nucleotide sequence: TGTGCCAGTAGTTTTCAAGGACTAGCGGTAGGGAATGAGCAGTTCTTC. It yields the protein CASSFQGLAVGNEQFF.

V gene TRBV28 combines with J gene TRBJ1-5, with D perhaps TRBD1 (6 bases). The CDR3 sequence is 15 residues long. Germline V lookup: CDR1 MDHEN, CDR2 SYDVKM. V was clipped by 3 bases and J by 2 bases, with 11 bases between them. The CDR3 sequence is CASSFGGAGNQPQHF. CDR3 in DNA: TGTGCCAGCAGTTTTGGGGGGGCCGGCAATCAGCCCCAGCATTTT.

V is TRBV2 and J is TRBJ2-2; 8 nucleotides match TRBD1. The CDR3 extends over 15 amino acids. V trimming: 5 bases; J trimming: 5 bases; junction bases outside the gene matches: 7. The germline CDR1 and CDR2 sequences are SNHLY and FYNNEI. CDR3 DNA: TGTGCCAGCAGTTCGGACAGGGTTTCGACCGGGGAGCTGTTTTTT. It codes for CASSSDRVSTGELFF.

The chain combines TRBV28 with TRBJ2-5; TRBD1 matches at 9 bases. V was clipped by 8 bases and J by 5 bases; unmatched bases: 9. The CDR3 has 14 residues. The germline V gene encodes CDR1 MDHEN and CDR2 SYDVKM. For the CDR3, the DNA is TGTGCCAGCGGGGACAGGGTAAGGGAGGAGACCCAGTACTTC. This gives the protein CASGDRVREETQYF.

This chain connects TRBV28 to TRBJ1-4; D is perhaps TRBD1 (6 bases). The CDR3 spans 16 residues. CDR1 is MDHEN, CDR2 SYDVKM, per germline. V was clipped by 2 bases and J by 7 bases, with 17 bases between them. This CDR3 is CASSLNRVSVGEKLFF. CDR3 nucleotide sequence: TGTGCCAGCAGTTTAAACAGGGTCTCGGTTGGTGAAAAACTGTTTTTT.

This clone has just one count. This chain connects TRBV6-5 to TRBJ2-7; 8 bases map to TRBD1. The germline gives CDR1 MNHEY, CDR2 SVGAGI. This CDR3 spans 16 amino acids. Trimming cost V 0 bases and J 7 bases; bases outside gene matches: 11. DNA of the CDR3: TGTGCCAGCAGTTACTCGAGACAGGGGAAAAGGGGAGAGCAGTACTTC. Protein sequence: CASSYSRQGKRGEQYF.

This chain connects TRBV6-2 or TRBV6-3 to TRBJ2-5, with 7 bases aligning to TRBD2. Germline V gives CDR1 MNHEY, CDR2 SVGEGT. Losses at the gene ends were 6 bases for V and 9 bases for J; bases not matched to a gene: 7. There are 12 residues in the CDR3. CDR3 in DNA: TGTGCCAGCAGCCCGGACCGGGGGGCCCAGTACTTC. Encoded protein: CASSPDRGAQYF.

The chain combines TRBV18 with TRBJ2-3; the match to TRBD2 covers 8 bases. Germline lookup yields CDR1 KGHSH and CDR2 LQKENI. This CDR3 has 18 amino acids. With V trimmed by 4 bases and J by 3 bases, 15 bases remained unmatched. The CDR3 nucleotides read TGTGCCAGCTCACAGCCTGGGAGCGCGGGGGGCCGGACAGATACGCAGTATTTT. Translated: CASSQPGSAGGRTDTQYF.